The 9 T cell receptor beta chains reported below all come from one sample, sequenced in a study of metastatic and nonmetastatic thyroid tumors. TCRdb re-called the PCR reads through MiXCR. Of 25,000 to 35,000 clones in the sample, 25% were seen once. No patient received treatment before thyroid surgery. Input material: blood. These receptors were taken from a female donor with papillary thyroid cancer or a benign thyroid nodule (not recorded which). Some clones in this sample may be carry-over from other donors' samples.

This clone was seen many times. V is TRBV7-8 and J is TRBJ1-5, with a tentative D call TRBD1 (6 bases). Per the germline V gene, CDR1 is SGHVS and CDR2 is FQNEAQ. The CDR3 extends over 13 amino acids. V was cut by 4 bases and J by 3 bases, with 7 bases left in between. The CDR3 spells CASSWDTNQPQHF. DNA for the CDR3: TGTGCCAGCAGCTGGGACACCAATCAGCCCCAGCATTTT.

Turning to this clone: One end of the junction does not line up with germline, which may come from a read error. The same CDR3 also results from other DNA sequences found in this sample. The chain is built from TRBV24-1 and TRBJ2-3; weak D call: TRBD1 (7 bases). This CDR3 comprises 17 residues. CDR1 and CDR2 from the germline V gene are KGHDR and SFDVKD. CDR3 nucleotides: TGTGCCACCAGTGATTTGAGGCGCGGGGCGGGGACAGATACGCAGTACTTT. Translating it yields CATSDLRRGAGTDTQYF.

The chain has TRBV7-2 and TRBJ2-3; D is uncertain. Looked up from germline, CDR1 is SGHTA and CDR2 is FQGNSA. Deletions cut 1 base from V and 5 bases from J, with 7 bases between. The CDR3 is 13 residues long. The CDR3 is CASSLVMEDTQYF. As DNA, the CDR3 is TGTGCCAGCAGCTTAGTGATGGAAGATACGCAGTATTTT.

This clone was seen many times. The chain couples TRBV5-1 to TRBJ2-3, with D possibly TRBD2 on 5 matching bases. There are 12 residues in the CDR3. CDR1 and CDR2 from the germline V gene are SGHRS and YFSETQ. V dropped 6 bases and J dropped 8 bases, with 13 bases sitting between them. DNA of the CDR3: TGCGCCAGCAACCAGCCAGAGGGTACGCAGTATTTT. Its protein product is CASNQPEGTQYF.

This clone was seen more than once but under ten times. This sequence may be a read error, since a much larger clone differs from it by one base. This rearrangement joins TRBV9 to TRBJ2-5; 12 nucleotides line up with TRBD1. This CDR3 has 17 residues. The germline gives CDR1 SGDLS, CDR2 YYNGEE. Trimming removed 6 bases from V and 5 bases from J; junction bases left unmatched: 14. CDR3 DNA sequence: TGTGCCAGCATCCCCTGGGACCGGGACAGGGGGCAGGAGACCCAGTACTTC. Translation: CASIPWDRDRGQETQYF. Using reference TRBV9 and TRBJ2-5 for the parts outside the CDR3, the full variable domain is DSGVTQTPKHLITATGQRVTLRCSPRSGDLSVYWYQQSLDQGLQFLIQYYNGEERAKGNILERFSAQQFPDLHSELNLSSLELGDSALYFCASIPWDRDRGQETQYFGPGTRLLVL.

Worth noting for this clone: Given a much more abundant clone one base away, this may be a read error. Other DNA sequences within the sample encode an identical CDR3. This chain joins TRBV9 and TRBJ2-5; D is ambiguous. The CDR3 runs 12 residues. V was pared by 4 bases and J by 13 bases, with 17 bases between. Looked up from germline, CDR1 is SGDLS and CDR2 is YYNGEE. CDR3 loop: CASSNDERVPYF. CDR3 bases: TGTGCCAGCAGCAATGACGAGCGTGTCCCGTACTTC.

By share, this clone ranks as large (0.1 to 1%). This chain connects TRBV6-2 or TRBV6-3 to TRBJ2-7; 9 nucleotides agree with TRBD2. The CDR3 covers 16 residues. Per germline, CDR1 MNHEY and CDR2 SVGEGT. Unmatched junction bases numbered 3, after V lost 0 bases and J lost 0 bases. The CDR3 nucleotides are TGTGCCAGCAGTTACTCGACTAGCGGAAGCTCCTACGAGCAGTACTTC. Residues: CASSYSTSGSSYEQYF.

This clone was seen only a few times. The junction departs from the called germline gene at one end, perhaps through a read error. CDR3 sequence reads: CASKLDLYNSPIQF. CDR3 nucleotides: TGTGCCAGCAAATTGGACTTATATAATTCACCCATCCAATTT. The V and J genes are TRBV6-1 and TRBJ1-6; D is unclear. The CDR3 length is 14 residues. Germline V CDR1 and CDR2: MNHNS, SASEGT.

Concerning this clone itself: One end of the junction varies from germline; a read error may be responsible. The chain links TRBV10-3 to TRBJ1-6, with a possible D match to TRBD1 (5 bases). Germline V lookup: CDR1 ENHRY, CDR2 SYGVKD. The CDR3 is 14 amino acids. CDR3 sequence reads: CASQGGSYNSPLHF. The CDR3 nucleotides read TGTGCCAGTCAGGGTGGGTCATATAATTCACCACTCCACTTT.